This is a list of T cell receptor beta chains from one sample in a study of T cells in localized non-small cell lung cancer. Assay: immunoSEQ multiplex PCR; the TCRdb copy retains only in-frame clones and omits some. The sample has around 36,000 clones; 81% are singletons. Source: peripheral blood mononuclear cells, taken before any cancer treatment. The receptors here all came from a male donor aged 60 or over with stage II lung adenocarcinoma. The CDR3 runs from the conserved cysteine through the conserved F or W. The D gene is left open where the match is weak. Clone size is stated in some rows and not others, as once, few, many or a class when expanded.

V gene: TRBV5-4; J gene: TRBJ1-1; D gene: .; clone size: .; CDR3 DNA: TGTGCCAGCAGCCCTGGAGTGTCCATGAACACTGAAGCTTTCTTT; CDR3 protein: CASSPGVSMNTEAFF
V gene: TRBV7-9; J gene: TRBJ2-5; D gene: TRBD2; clone size: .; CDR3 DNA: TGTGCCAGCAGCTCGAAACTAGCGGGAAGAGAGACCCAGTACTTC; CDR3 protein: CASSSKLAGRETQYF
V gene: TRBV5-4; J gene: TRBJ1-2; D gene: .; clone size: few; CDR3 DNA: TGTGCCAGCAGCTTACAGTATGGCTACACCTTC; CDR3 protein: CASSLQYGYTF
V gene: TRBV6-1; J gene: TRBJ1-5; D gene: .; clone size: .; CDR3 DNA: TGTGCCAGCAGTGCCCGGCAGGGCGAGAATAGCAATCAGCCCCAGCATTTT; CDR3 protein: CASSARQGENSNQPQHF
V gene: TRBV19; J gene: TRBJ1-3; D gene: .; clone size: .; CDR3 DNA: TGTGCCAGTAGTATCGGGACTGAAAACACCATATATTTT; CDR3 protein: CASSIGTENTIYF
V gene: TRBV7-9; J gene: TRBJ2-5; D gene: TRBD1; clone size: .; CDR3 DNA: TGTGCCAGCAGCTTAGCTGGAACAGGGGATAGGCAGTACTTC; CDR3 protein: CASSLAGTGDRQYF
V gene: TRBV19; J gene: TRBJ2-2; D gene: .; clone size: .; CDR3 DNA: TGTGCCAGTAGCGAATTTGAGTACACCGGGGAGCTGTTTTTT; CDR3 protein: CASSEFEYTGELFF
V gene: TRBV2; J gene: TRBJ1-5; D gene: TRBD1; clone size: few; CDR3 DNA: TGTGCCAGCAGTTATACGGACAGGCCCAATCAGCCCCAGCATTTT; CDR3 protein: CASSYTDRPNQPQHF
V gene: TRBV29-1; J gene: TRBJ1-1; D gene: TRBD1; clone size: .; CDR3 DNA: TGCAGCGTTCGTTCGACAGGGGAATTCACTGAAGCTTTCTTT; CDR3 protein: CSVRSTGEFTEAFF
V gene: TRBV19; J gene: TRBJ2-1; D gene: TRBD2; clone size: few; CDR3 DNA: TGTGCCAGTAGTCCTCGGACTAGCGGGAAACCCCGATACAATGAGCAGTTCTTC; CDR3 protein: CASSPRTSGKPRYNEQFF
V gene: TRBV6-5; J gene: TRBJ1-2; D gene: TRBD1; clone size: once; CDR3 DNA: TGTGCCAGCAGTTACGTGGGACAGATGGCCAACTATGGCTACACCTTC; CDR3 protein: CASSYVGQMANYGYTF
V gene: TRBV18; J gene: TRBJ2-6; D gene: .; clone size: .; CDR3 DNA: TGTGCCAGCTCACCTCCTCCCCGGCCAGAGCCTAGCTCTGGGGCCAACGTCCTGACTTTC; CDR3 protein: CASSPPPRPEPSSGANVLTF
V gene: TRBV6-1; J gene: TRBJ2-4; D gene: .; clone size: .; CDR3 DNA: TGTGCCAGCAGTGAGGTACCCAAAAACATTCAGTACTTC; CDR3 protein: CASSEVPKNIQYF
V gene: TRBV5-6; J gene: TRBJ2-2; D gene: .; clone size: .; CDR3 DNA: TGTGCCAGCAGCTTTGGACAGAACACCGGGGAGCTGTTTTTT; CDR3 protein: CASSFGQNTGELFF
V gene: TRBV28; J gene: TRBJ2-1; D gene: .; clone size: .; CDR3 DNA: TGTGCCAGCAGTCTGACAGGTTTGGATGAGCAGTTCTTC; CDR3 protein: CASSLTGLDEQFF
V gene: TRBV19; J gene: TRBJ1-2; D gene: .; clone size: .; CDR3 DNA: TGTGCCAGTAGTACCCCCGGAGCGGGGTCCTATGGCTACACCTTC; CDR3 protein: CASSTPGAGSYGYTF
V gene: TRBV5-5; J gene: TRBJ1-2; D gene: .; clone size: .; CDR3 DNA: TGTGCCAGCAGCTGGGGGAGAGGCCGGTCCGGCTACACCTTC; CDR3 protein: CASSWGRGRSGYTF
V gene: TRBV30; J gene: TRBJ1-4; D gene: .; clone size: .; CDR3 DNA: TGTGCCTGGAGTGTACTCGATGAAAAACTGTTTTTT; CDR3 protein: CAWSVLDEKLFF
V gene: TRBV19; J gene: TRBJ1-4; D gene: .; clone size: .; CDR3 DNA: TGTGCCAGTAGTATGACGAGGGGCTTTAATGAAAAACTGTTTTTT; CDR3 protein: CASSMTRGFNEKLFF
V gene: TRBV27; J gene: TRBJ2-3; D gene: .; clone size: .; CDR3 DNA: TGTGCCAGCAGTTTTTACACTAGCACAGATACGCAGTATTTT; CDR3 protein: CASSFYTSTDTQYF
V gene: TRBV6-6; J gene: TRBJ1-1; D gene: .; clone size: .; CDR3 DNA: TGTGCCAGCAGTTATCTACAGGAGATTGACACTGAAGCTTTCTTT; CDR3 protein: CASSYLQEIDTEAFF
V gene: TRBV28; J gene: TRBJ1-1; D gene: .; clone size: few; CDR3 DNA: TGTGCCAGCATCGTGGACCTGCGGCCTTTCTTT; CDR3 protein: CASIVDLRPFF
V gene: TRBV11-2; J gene: TRBJ2-2; D gene: .; clone size: few; CDR3 DNA: TGTGCCAGCAGCTCCTACGGGACGGGCGGCACCGGGGAGCTGTTTTTT; CDR3 protein: CASSSYGTGGTGELFF
V gene: TRBV5-6; J gene: TRBJ2-7; D gene: .; clone size: .; CDR3 DNA: TGTGCCAGCAGCTTCAACTCCTACGAGCAGTACTTC; CDR3 protein: CASSFNSYEQYF
V gene: TRBV28; J gene: TRBJ2-1; D gene: .; clone size: once; CDR3 DNA: TGTGCCAGCAGTTTATTCCAGCGGGATGAGCAGTTCTTC; CDR3 protein: CASSLFQRDEQFF
V gene: TRBV27; J gene: TRBJ2-7; D gene: TRBD1; clone size: .; CDR3 DNA: TGTGCCAGCAATTCCCACGGACAGGGTTTTTCCTACGAGCAGTACTTC; CDR3 protein: CASNSHGQGFSYEQYF
V gene: TRBV9; J gene: TRBJ1-1; D gene: .; clone size: .; CDR3 DNA: TGTGCCAGCAGCGTAAGGGACACTGAAGCTTTCTTT; CDR3 protein: CASSVRDTEAFF
V gene: TRBV5-4; J gene: TRBJ1-2; D gene: TRBD1; clone size: .; CDR3 DNA: TGTGCCAGCAGCTTACGGACAGGGGGCGACTATGGCTACACCTTC; CDR3 protein: CASSLRTGGDYGYTF
V gene: TRBV28; J gene: TRBJ2-1; D gene: TRBD2; clone size: .; CDR3 DNA: TGTGCCAGCAGTTTTAGCGGGAGGGCGAATGAGCAGTTCTTC; CDR3 protein: CASSFSGRANEQFF
V gene: TRBV7-2; J gene: TRBJ2-1; D gene: TRBD1; clone size: once; CDR3 DNA: TGTGCCAGCAGCTTAGGGGGGACAGACTACAATGAGCAGTTCTTC; CDR3 protein: CASSLGGTDYNEQFF
V gene: TRBV5-8; J gene: TRBJ2-2; D gene: .; clone size: .; CDR3 DNA: TGTGCCAGCTGCTCGGGAGCGCTGATCACCGGGGAGCTGTTTTTT; CDR3 protein: CASCSGALITGELFF
V gene: TRBV27; J gene: TRBJ2-7; D gene: .; clone size: once; CDR3 DNA: TGTGCCAGCAGTTTAGGGGGCACCGTGAACGAGCAGTACTTC; CDR3 protein: CASSLGGTVNEQYF
V gene: TRBV18; J gene: TRBJ2-5; D gene: TRBD2; clone size: .; CDR3 DNA: TGTGCCAGCTCACGGACTAGCGGGAGTGGAGAGACCCAGTACTTC; CDR3 protein: CASSRTSGSGETQYF
V gene: TRBV4-2; J gene: TRBJ2-5; D gene: TRBD2; clone size: .; CDR3 DNA: TGTGCCAGCAGCCAAGATGTGGGACTAGCGGGAACTACCCAGTACTTC; CDR3 protein: CASSQDVGLAGTTQYF
V gene: TRBV6-1; J gene: TRBJ2-3; D gene: .; clone size: .; CDR3 DNA: TGTGCCAGCAGTGAAGCGCAAGTTCGCGCGGATACGCAGTATTTT; CDR3 protein: CASSEAQVRADTQYF
V gene: TRBV27; J gene: TRBJ2-3; D gene: TRBD2; clone size: .; CDR3 DNA: TGTGCCAGCAAGGCACTAGCGGGGGGGGATACGCAGTATTTT; CDR3 protein: CASKALAGGDTQYF
V gene: TRBV28; J gene: TRBJ1-4; D gene: .; clone size: .; CDR3 DNA: TGTGCCAGCAGTCCAGGCAGTATCGCTAATGAAAAACTGTTTTTT; CDR3 protein: CASSPGSIANEKLFF
V gene: TRBV29-1; J gene: TRBJ1-2; D gene: .; clone size: .; CDR3 DNA: TGCAGCGTTGAGGTTGGCCTGGCCCCGCTAACCTTC; CDR3 protein: CSVEVGLAPLTF
V gene: TRBV11-2; J gene: TRBJ1-5; D gene: .; clone size: .; CDR3 DNA: TGTGCCAGCAGCTTAGGGGACAATCAGCCCCAGCATTTT; CDR3 protein: CASSLGDNQPQHF
V gene: TRBV28; J gene: TRBJ1-1; D gene: .; clone size: .; CDR3 DNA: TGTGCCAGCAGTTTTAATGAGGACACTGAAGCTTTCTTT; CDR3 protein: CASSFNEDTEAFF
V gene: TRBV5-6; J gene: TRBJ1-6; D gene: TRBD1; clone size: .; CDR3 DNA: TGTGCCAGCAGCTCCGGGACAGTAGGCCTATCCCTCCACTTT; CDR3 protein: CASSSGTVGLSLHF
V gene: TRBV2; J gene: TRBJ2-5; D gene: TRBD1; clone size: .; CDR3 DNA: TGTGCCAGCAGTGAAAAGGGGGACAGGGTGGGAGAGACCCAGTACTTC; CDR3 protein: CASSEKGDRVGETQYF
V gene: TRBV18; J gene: TRBJ2-5; D gene: .; clone size: .; CDR3 DNA: TGTGCCAGCTCACCAGGACTCCAAGAGACCCAGTACTTC; CDR3 protein: CASSPGLQETQYF
V gene: TRBV25-1; J gene: TRBJ2-1; D gene: .; clone size: .; CDR3 DNA: TGTGCCAGCAGTCCCACAGTCCCGATTGAGCAGTTCTTC; CDR3 protein: CASSPTVPIEQFF
V gene: TRBV30; J gene: TRBJ2-1; D gene: TRBD2; clone size: .; CDR3 DNA: TGTGCCTGGAGTGTAAGAGCCGGGACTAGTTCTCTGGGCTCCTACAATGAGCAGTTCTTC; CDR3 protein: CAWSVRAGTSSLGSYNEQFF
V gene: TRBV27; J gene: TRBJ1-1; D gene: .; clone size: .; CDR3 DNA: TGTGCCAGCGGTTACACTGAAGCTTTCTTT; CDR3 protein: CASGYTEAFF
V gene: TRBV21-1; J gene: TRBJ2-7; D gene: .; clone size: .; CDR3 DNA: TGTGCCAGCAGCAAAAAGGGTGACCGACCGTTCTACGAGCAGTACTTC; CDR3 protein: CASSKKGDRPFYEQYF
V gene: TRBV28; J gene: TRBJ2-1; D gene: .; clone size: .; CDR3 DNA: TGTGCCAGCAGTCGGCGGGTTAGGCTGGTTGAGCAGTTCTTC; CDR3 protein: CASSRRVRLVEQFF
V gene: TRBV7-6; J gene: TRBJ2-1; D gene: TRBD2; clone size: .; CDR3 DNA: TGTGCCAGCAGCTTAGCCCTCAGGTATAGCGGGAGGGGCTACAATGAGCAGTTCTTC; CDR3 protein: CASSLALRYSGRGYNEQFF
V gene: TRBV30; J gene: TRBJ2-2; D gene: .; clone size: .; CDR3 DNA: TGTGCCTGGAGGTGGGCTAGGAACACCGGGGAGCTGTTTTTT; CDR3 protein: CAWRWARNTGELFF
V gene: TRBV5-5; J gene: TRBJ2-3; D gene: .; clone size: .; CDR3 DNA: TGTGCCAGCAGCTTGGGTGTCCGGTCTAGCACAGATACGCAGTATTTT; CDR3 protein: CASSLGVRSSTDTQYF